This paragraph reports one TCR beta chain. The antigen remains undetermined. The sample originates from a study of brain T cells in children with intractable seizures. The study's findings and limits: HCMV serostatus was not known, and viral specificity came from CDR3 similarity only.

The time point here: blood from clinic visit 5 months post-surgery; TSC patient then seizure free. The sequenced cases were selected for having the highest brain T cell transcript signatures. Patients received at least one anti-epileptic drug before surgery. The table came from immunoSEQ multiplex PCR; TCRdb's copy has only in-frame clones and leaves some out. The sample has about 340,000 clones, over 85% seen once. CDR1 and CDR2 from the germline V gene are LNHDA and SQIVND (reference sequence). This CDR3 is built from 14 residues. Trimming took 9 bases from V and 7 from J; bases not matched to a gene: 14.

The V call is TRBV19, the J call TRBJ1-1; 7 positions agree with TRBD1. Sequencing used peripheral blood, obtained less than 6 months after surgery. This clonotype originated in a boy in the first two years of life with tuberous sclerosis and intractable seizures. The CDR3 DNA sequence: TGTGCCAGCACTCCTTCGACAGGGACCCATGAAGCTTTCTTT. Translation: CASTPSTGTHEAFF.